This T cell receptor beta chain was observed in a study of CD8 T cells in ankylosing spondylitis. TCRdb called the 5' RACE reads again in MiXCR, with one record for every CDR3 protein. The table lists 250,000 or so distinct CDR3 sequences, 20% to 30% of them singletons. This clonotype was found many times. Antigen specificity is unknown. General observations from the study: Earlier reports found some motif variants in synovial fluid and blood in reactive arthritis. Reportedly, disease-linked clones are significantly enriched in ankylosing spondylitis patients' matched synovial fluid.

The sample comprised blood, either unsorted or a sorted T cell fraction (not recorded which). The clonotype comes from a male donor with ankylosing spondylitis or in good health (not recorded which).

As DNA, the CDR3 is TGCAGTGCCCAGGAGGGAAGCTCCTACGAGCAGTACTTC. It codes for CSAQEGSSYEQYF. J is TRBJ2-7 and V is TRBV20-1; TRBD2 is a possible D gene (6 bases). From germline, CDR1 is DFQATT and CDR2 SNEGSKA (reference sequence). V shed 6 bases and J shed 0 bases, with 12 bases lying between them. This CDR3 comprises 13 residues.